A selection of T cell receptor beta chains follows, all from one sample in a study of T cells after yellow fever vaccination. TCRdb recomputed calls from the 5' RACE reads with MiXCR, one row per CDR3 protein. Among around 300,000 distinct CDR3 sequences listed, over 3.5% were seen once. The sample consisted of PBMCs, taken 5 days after the yellow fever booster vaccination. The receptor source for this set is a man aged 18 to 30 who received the YFV17D yellow fever vaccine. The CDR3 runs from the conserved cysteine through the conserved F or W. D genes are given only for firm matches. For some rows the clone size is stated as once, few or many, or as a class when expanded; others skip it.

>.|TRBJ2-1|few|TRBV6-2/TRBV6-3
TGTGCCAGCGTTTTCACAGGGACGAGGTCCTACAATGAGCAGTTCTTC
CASVFTGTRSYNEQFF
>.|TRBJ1-2|.|TRBV4-3
TGCGCCAGCAGCCATGCCGACAGGTTCTATGGCTACACCTTC
CASSHADRFYGYTF
>.|TRBJ2-3|many|TRBV10-3
TGTGCCTCCGCCGAGGCGTTAGGCACAGATACGCAGTATTTT
CASAEALGTDTQYF
>TRBD1|TRBJ2-4|many|TRBV4-3
TGCGCCAGCAGCGGCAACACAGGGGGCCCCGGGAACATTCAGTACTTC
CASSGNTGGPGNIQYF
>TRBD2|TRBJ2-1|few|TRBV7-9
TGTGCCAGCAGCATTAGCGGGGGGGGCCCGGGGAATGAGCAGTTCTTC
CASSISGGGPGNEQFF
>TRBD1|TRBJ2-3|few|TRBV10-3
TGTGCCATCAGTGAGCCGCGGACAGGGGAGAGCGCAGATACGCAGTATTTT
CAISEPRTGESADTQYF
>TRBD2|TRBJ2-1|few|TRBV4-3
TGCGCCAGCAGCTCGCGACTAGCGGGGACTAATGAGCAGTTCTTC
CASSSRLAGTNEQFF
>.|TRBJ1-6|many|TRBV7-6
TGTGCCAGCAGCGGGACACTAAATTCACCCCTCCACTTT
CASSGTLNSPLHF
>TRBD1|TRBJ2-3|many|TRBV20-1
TGCAGTGCCACTGACAGGGGGCCCACAGATACGCAGTATTTT
CSATDRGPTDTQYF
>TRBD2|TRBJ2-4|many|TRBV5-4
TGTGCCAGCAGCTTAGCGGGGGGGCCGAATCAGTACTTC
CASSLAGGPNQYF
>.|TRBJ1-2|.|TRBV15
TGTGCCACCAGCGACCCAACCGGCTATGGCTACACCTTC
CATSDPTGYGYTF
>TRBD1|TRBJ2-5|.|TRBV6-2/TRBV6-3
TGTGCCAGCGGAGATCCGGGACAGTCTCAAGAGACCCAGTACTTC
CASGDPGQSQETQYF
>.|TRBJ2-2|.|TRBV19
TGTGCCAGTTGGACAGCCACCGGGGAGCTGTTTTTT
CASWTATGELFF
>TRBD1|TRBJ2-1|many|TRBV7-2
TGTGCCAGCAGAATAACCGGGACAGATTACAATGAGCAGTTCTTC
CASRITGTDYNEQFF
>.|TRBJ1-2|few|TRBV20-1
TGCAGTGCTAGATTTGTTCAGGGGTACTATGGCTACACCTTC
CSARFVQGYYGYTF
>.|TRBJ2-3|few|TRBV20-1
TGCAGTGCTAGGGCACCCGCTAAAAGGACAGATACGCAGTATTTT
CSARAPAKRTDTQYF
>.|TRBJ2-4|.|TRBV19
TGTGCCAGTAGTAAGGGACTTTACTCACTAGCCAAAAACATTCAGTACTTC
CASSKGLYSLAKNIQYF
>TRBD2|TRBJ2-7|.|TRBV7-9
TGTGCCAGCAGCCCCAGGGAGGGGAAAACTCTCGAGCAGTACTTC
CASSPREGKTLEQYF
>.|TRBJ1-6|.|TRBV6-5
TGTGCCAGCAGTTACTCGATACAGGGTAATTCACCCCTCCACTTT
CASSYSIQGNSPLHF